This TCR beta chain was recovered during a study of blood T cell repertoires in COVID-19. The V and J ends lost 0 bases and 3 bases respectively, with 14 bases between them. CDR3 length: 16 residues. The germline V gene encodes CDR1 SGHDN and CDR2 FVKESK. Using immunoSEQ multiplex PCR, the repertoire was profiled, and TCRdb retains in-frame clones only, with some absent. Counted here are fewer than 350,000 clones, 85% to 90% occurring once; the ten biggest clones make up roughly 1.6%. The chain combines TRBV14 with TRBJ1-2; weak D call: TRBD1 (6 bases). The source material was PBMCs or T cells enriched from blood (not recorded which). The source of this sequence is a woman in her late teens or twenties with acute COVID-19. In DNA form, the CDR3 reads TGTGCCAGCAGCCAAGAAGTCAACAGGGCCTACTATGGCTACACCTTC. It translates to CASSQEVNRAYYGYTF.